What follows describes a single T cell receptor beta chain. The antigen this receptor binds is unknown. No base quality information exists; no much larger clone differs at one position. This specimen belongs to a study of shared T cell receptors in the human thymus (dated by TCRdb to the early 2020s). Background on the whole study: The study investigated the way shared, self-reactive T-cell receptor alpha chains are produced in the human thymus.

The method was the immunoSEQ multiplex PCR assay. Sourced from immuneACCESS, this table was stored by TCRdb with only in-frame sequences that have V and J called. A share of the clones is absent; for the studies checked, an unresolved V gene accounts for under half, and the remainder has no known explanation. Here the sample has hundreds of thousands of clones; approximately 87% occur a single time. The top ten clonotypes cover roughly 0.0086% of the sample. The germline V gene (reference sequence) supplies CDR1 SGHNT and CDR2 YYREEE. Spanning cysteine to phenylalanine, the CDR3 consists of 14 amino acids. Only the CDR3 portion is preserved as DNA: 42 bases, with reading frame beginning at the first base. Trimming costs V 4 bases and J 2 bases, and their ends lie 12 bases apart. The data were also submitted as part of a second study, on human thymus T cells. Drawing on the second study: Immunologically healthy infants undergoing open corrective cardiac surgery for congenital heart defects in Finland were used as donors. The thymus tissue came from surgical resects taken out during corrective cardiac surgery. Both the thymic and the peripheral blood repertoires appeared to show biased V and J gene segment usage. The related research reported highly overlapping thymic TCR repertoires among unrelated individuals. TCR alpha and beta repertoires from under 10 infant thymus samples and a few related peripheral blood samples were characterized in the study. Donor ages ranging from roughly 7 to 250 days were recorded, and over 5 male and two female infants were included in the cohort. Thymocytes were mechanically released from the tissue and were stored as pellets of roughly 9-31 million cells at -70 degrees C. A QIAsymphony instrument was used to extract genomic DNA from frozen cell pellets. The immunoSEQ multiplex PCR assay was used to amplify the TCRB and TCRAD loci from a standardized amount of quality-controlled genomic DNA. Amplicons spanned the V(D)J region at a length sufficient to cover the CDR3 and identify V and J genes. Amplicon sequencing was performed on an Illumina platform through the commercial immunoSEQ service. Primer bias and sequencing errors were corrected as previously described, and TCRAD and TCRB were defined on the basis of the IMGT database. immunoSEQ Analyzer 3.0 and VDJTools were used for repertoire analysis, which covered basic statistics, V/J segment usage, diversity estimates, rarefaction and pairwise overlap. To estimate diversity, the Chao1, ChaoE, Efron-Thisted, Shannon and inverse Simpson indices were applied, and diversity was also estimated on datasets down-sampled to the smallest sample. Repertoire overlap was assessed by strict matching of CDR3 nucleotide sequence, V gene and J gene, and clustering was done by Jaccard-based multidimensional scaling. On average, roughly 850,000 unique TCRB clonotypes were obtained from thymus samples, compared with 75,000 to 90,000 from blood samples.

The sequence was collected from a boy less than two years old with a congenital heart defect. Donor details come from another sample of the same person, matched by shared clones. The chain couples TRBV5-4 to TRBJ1-2, with no confidently assigned D gene. The specimen sequenced was thymocytes. The nucleotide sequence reads as follows: TGTGCCAGCAGCCCCTCCGACGGGAACTATGGCTACACCTTC. Its coded protein is CASSPSDGNYGYTF.